The clone carrying this T cell receptor (beta chain) occurred once. The CDR3 contains 12 residues. With 6 bases clipped from V and 8 bases from J, the junction kept 6 bases outside the gene matches. Germline-derived CDR1 and CDR2 are MNHEY and SMNVEV (reference sequence). These data originate in a study of blood T cell repertoires in COVID-19. Whole-study context: The analysed material was cDNA or gDNA that came from T cells, B-cell-depleted T cells, or PBMCs.

Clones were sequenced by immunoSEQ multiplex PCR, and TCRdb holds only the in-frame ones, with some missing. The sample carries 60,000 to 80,000 clones, about nine tenths recorded once. The source material was peripheral blood. The rearrangement links TRBV27 to TRBJ1-2; 7 positions match TRBD1. This receptor was taken from a human donor in a cohort sampled during active COVID-19. The CDR3 nucleotides are TGTGCCAGCAGATCTACAGGGGAGGGCTACACCTTC. Translated, it gives CASRSTGEGYTF.